This passage covers 30 T cell receptor beta chains from one sample sequenced in a study of shared clonotypes between healthy human individuals. The assay was immunoSEQ multiplex PCR, and TCRdb's table has in-frame clones only and misses some. The sample includes about 700,000 clones, approximately 90% of them seen just once. Positively selected for CCR7, the CD45RO-negative cells used as naive CD8 cells excluded terminally differentiated effector memory CD45RA+ cells. Input material: naive CD8+ T cells sorted from blood. The receptors come from a man under 40 in good health.

This clone was recorded a few times. The rearrangement joins TRBV7-8 to TRBJ2-1, with TRBD2 matching 8 bases. With 4 bases clipped from V and 5 bases from J, the junction kept 7 bases outside the gene matches. Germline V lookup: CDR1 SGHVS, CDR2 FQNEAQ. The CDR3 length is 15 residues. This chain's CDR3 is CASSYIAGYNNEQFF. CDR3 coding DNA: TGTGCCAGCAGCTACATAGCGGGATACAACAATGAGCAGTTCTTC.

The chain couples TRBV9 to TRBJ2-1; D may be TRBD2 (5 bases). Trimming stripped 6 bases from V and 8 bases from J, with 15 bases between. The CDR3 length is 13 residues. From germline, CDR1 is SGDLS and CDR2 YYNGEE. As DNA, the CDR3 is TGTGCCAGCACAGCCCGGGGTGAATATGAGCAGTTCTTC. It encodes CASTARGEYEQFF.

CDR3: CASRAHYPITDTQYF. The CDR3 nucleotides are TGTGCCAGCAGAGCACACTACCCTATCACAGATACGCAGTATTTT. The rearrangement uses TRBV28 and TRBJ2-3; D remains unclear. Germline CDR1 reads MDHEN; CDR2 reads SYDVKM. V lost 6 bases and J lost 2, with 15 bases in between. This CDR3 has 15 residues. Based on the CDR3 plus reference TRBV28 and TRBJ2-3, the full variable domain is DVKVTQSSRYLVKRTGEKVFLECVQDMDHENMFWYRQDPGLGLRLIYFSYDVKMKEKGDIPEGYSVSREKKERFSLILESASTNQTSMYLCASRAHYPITDTQYFGPGTRLTVL.

The V call is TRBV15, the J call TRBJ2-7; possibly TRBD1 or TRBD2 for D (6 bases each). Germline CDR1 and CDR2: LNHNV and YYDKDF (reference sequence). The CDR3 length is 16 residues. Trimming pared 5 bases from V and 2 bases from J, leaving 19 bases between. CDR3 in amino acids: CATSVSLGGTAYEQYF. In DNA form, the CDR3 reads TGTGCCACCAGCGTATCATTAGGGGGGACCGCCTACGAGCAGTACTTC.

Regarding this clone: One end of the junction fails to match germline, which may point to a read error. The chain couples TRBV29-1 to TRBJ2-7; TRBD1 matches 10 bases. Germline CDR1 is SQVTM and CDR2 is ANQGSEA. The CDR3 is made up of 15 amino acids. CDR3 DNA sequence: TGCAGCGTTCAAGCTCCCGGGACAGGGGACTACGGGCAGTACTTC. Translated, it gives CSVQAPGTGDYGQYF.

The chain has TRBV11-2 and TRBJ2-7; 7 bases agree with TRBD1. This CDR3 comprises 14 residues. Germline CDR1 is SGHAT and CDR2 is FQNNGV. V shed 5 bases and J 3 bases; nucleotides not matched to a gene: 7. CDR3 DNA sequence: TGTGCCAGCAGCGCCGTGACAGGGAGCTACGAGCAGTACTTC. It specifies CASSAVTGSYEQYF.

CDR3 sequence reads: CASQKTMLAGGYNEQFF. The CDR3 coding sequence is TGTGCCAGCCAAAAGACCATGCTAGCGGGAGGATACAATGAGCAGTTCTTC. The J gene is TRBJ2-1, the V gene TRBV27; 11 positions agree with TRBD2. Unmatched junction bases numbered 13, after V lost 8 bases and J lost 4 bases. The CDR3 is made up of 17 amino acids. The germline V gene encodes CDR1 MNHEY and CDR2 SMNVEV (reference sequence).

In regard to this clone: This probably arose from a read error, given a far larger clone one base away. The chain couples TRBV7-9 to TRBJ2-3, with TRBD1 matching over 8 bases. CDR3 size: 14 residues. V shed 5 bases, J shed 0 bases, and the junction held 1 base outside the gene matches. Per germline, CDR1 SEHNR and CDR2 FQNEAQ (reference sequence). This CDR3 reads CASSRQGSTDTQYF. The CDR3 DNA is TGTGCCAGCAGCCGACAGGGGAGCACAGATACGCAGTATTTT. Based on the CDR3 plus reference TRBV7-9 and TRBJ2-3, the full variable domain is DTGVSQNPRHKITKRGQNVTFRCDPISEHNRLYWYRQTLGQGPEFLTYFQNEAQLEKSRLLSDRFSAERPKGSFSTLEIQRTEQGDSAMYLCASSRQGSTDTQYFGPGTRLTVL.

The CDR3 DNA reads as TGCAGCGTTGGCCCGGGGAATGAGCAGTTCTTC. This codes for CSVGPGNEQFF. The rearrangement links TRBV29-1 to TRBJ2-1; perhaps TRBD2 as D (5 bases). The V gene's germline CDR1 is SQVTM and CDR2 ANQGSEA. CDR3 length equals 11 residues. The V end lost 4 bases, the J end lost 7 bases, and 8 bases lay between the germline ends.

The rearrangement joins TRBV27 to TRBJ2-1; TRBD2 matches at 10 bases. The germline CDR1 and CDR2 sequences are MNHEY and SMNVEV (reference sequence). Trimming took 5 bases from V and 3 from J; bases not matched to a gene: 4. CDR3 length: 15 amino acids. CDR3 bases: TGTGCCAGCAGTAAGACTAGCGGGTACTACAATGAGCAGTTCTTC. Translating gives CASSKTSGYYNEQFF.

J is TRBJ2-3 and V is TRBV7-8, with D perhaps TRBD1 or TRBD2 (5 bases each). Trimming pared 5 bases from V and 6 bases from J, leaving 21 bases between. CDR1 is SGHVS, CDR2 FQNEAQ, per germline. The CDR3 contains 16 residues. This chain's CDR3 is CASSQTRGAGMDTQYF. The CDR3 nucleotides read TGTGCCAGCAGCCAAACTCGGGGCGCCGGGATGGATACGCAGTATTTT.

This sequence joins TRBV13 and TRBJ2-7; D gene unclear. The V gene's germline CDR1 is PRHDT and CDR2 FYEKMQ (reference sequence). The CDR3 loop spans 15 amino acids. Between the trimmed V and J ends, which lost 5 bases and 0 bases, there was a span of 14 bases. CDR3 region: CASSQTQSSSYEQYF. CDR3 nucleotides: TGTGCCAGCAGCCAAACTCAGTCGAGCTCCTACGAGCAGTACTTC.

This chain connects TRBV4-2 to TRBJ2-3; the D is unclear. Germline values: CDR1 LGHNA, CDR2 YNFKEQ. The CDR3 consists of 12 residues. V lost 5 bases to trimming and J lost 12 bases, with 15 bases between them. In DNA form, the CDR3 reads TGTGCCAGCAGCTTTGAAGGCCCCGGCCAGTATTTT. It codes for CASSFEGPGQYF.

This clone was observed once. The chain couples TRBV29-1 to TRBJ2-1; D gene unclear. Trimming stripped 3 bases from V and 7 bases from J, with 13 bases between. The CDR3 length is 13 residues. CDR1 and CDR2 from the germline V gene are SQVTM and ANQGSEA. In nucleotides, the CDR3 is TGCAGCGTTGACGGTGGGTCCCTTAATGAGCAGTTCTTC. Amino acids: CSVDGGSLNEQFF.

As concerns this clone: At one end the junction does not follow the germline gene, possibly because of a read error. The rearrangement links TRBV6-5 to TRBJ2-7, with TRBD1 as a possible D gene (6 bases). CDR1 and CDR2 from the germline V gene are MNHEY and SVGAGI. The CDR3 extends over 12 amino acids. CDR3 bases: TGCGCCAGCAGGACAGTGTCCTACGAGCAGTACTTC. The encoded protein is CASRTVSYEQYF.

The V gene is TRBV7-3, the J gene TRBJ2-1, with D unresolved. V gave up 3 bases and J gave up 5 bases, with 11 bases separating them. Per the germline V gene, CDR1 is SGHTA and CDR2 is FQGTGA. CDR3 length: 14 residues. The CDR3 bases are TGTGCCAGCAGCTTTTACCTAGGGCACAATGAGCAGTTCTTC. Protein sequence: CASSFYLGHNEQFF.

The gene calls are TRBV5-4 and TRBJ2-2, with 12 bases lining up with TRBD2. Germline CDR1 SGHNT, CDR2 YYREEE (reference sequence). V lost 1 base, J lost 5 bases, and 9 bases stayed unmatched. The CDR3 is made up of 18 amino acids. CDR3 region: CASSLPLTSGRPTGELFF. The CDR3 nucleotides are TGTGCCAGCAGCTTGCCCTTGACTAGCGGGAGACCTACCGGGGAGCTGTTTTTT.

This clone has just one count. A junction boundary mismatches the germline segment, possibly from a read error. The rearrangement joins TRBV7-9 to TRBJ2-7; TRBD1 is a possible D gene (6 bases). Germline V gene sequence: CDR1 SEHNR, CDR2 FQNEAQ (reference sequence). The CDR3 sequence is 11 residues long. The CDR3 nucleotides are TGTGCCAGCAGTCGTGGGACAAACAACGACTTC. As protein: CASSRGTNNDF.

This clone was detected once. The chain couples TRBV2 to TRBJ2-7; D assignment may be TRBD1 or TRBD2 (7 bases each). The CDR3 extends over 13 amino acids. Trimming cost V 6 bases and J 1 base, with 10 bases left between them. The V gene's germline CDR1 is SNHLY and CDR2 FYNNEI. CDR3 sequence reads: CASRAGQSYEQYF. CDR3 sequence (DNA): TGTGCCAGCAGAGCGGGACAGTCCTACGAGCAGTACTTC.

The rearrangement links TRBV5-4 to TRBJ2-3; D unclear. CDR3 length: 13 residues. Trimming removed 0 bases at V and 3 bases at J, with 5 bases between. Germline loops: CDR1 SGHNT, CDR2 YYREEE (reference sequence). CDR3 sequence (DNA): TGTGCCAGCAGCTTGGATGGTACAGATACGCAGTATTTT. It specifies CASSLDGTDTQYF.

The chain joins TRBV27 to TRBJ1-1; 7 nucleotides agree with TRBD1. Looked up from germline, CDR1 is MNHEY and CDR2 is SMNVEV (reference sequence). This CDR3 has 15 residues. Trimming at V came to 8 bases and at J to 5 bases, leaving 14 bases not matched to a gene. This CDR3 is CASRGLQGVGTEAFF. Here the CDR3 DNA reads TGTGCCAGCCGGGGTCTGCAGGGGGTAGGAACTGAAGCTTTCTTT.

The chain couples TRBV7-9 to TRBJ2-5; 11 bases are a match to TRBD2. The CDR3 loop spans 19 amino acids. CDR1 and CDR2 from the germline V gene are SEHNR and FQNEAQ (reference sequence). V shed 4 bases and J 7 bases; nucleotides not matched to a gene: 20. The CDR3 reads CASSSRKILGLAEGGTQYF. The CDR3 nucleotides read TGTGCCAGCAGCTCCCGAAAAATACTGGGACTAGCGGAGGGGGGGACCCAGTACTTC.

The chain links TRBV11-2 to TRBJ2-1; 9 bases fit TRBD2. V dropped 2 bases and J dropped 6; count of bases not matched to a gene: 8. The CDR3 sequence is 16 residues long. Looked up from germline, CDR1 is SGHAT and CDR2 is FQNNGV. CDR3 region: CASSLKFAGGPNEQFF. The CDR3 DNA is TGTGCCAGCAGCTTAAAGTTCGCGGGAGGGCCCAATGAGCAGTTCTTC.

V is TRBV9 and J is TRBJ2-5; 7 bases line up with TRBD2. V shed 3 bases and J 1 base; nucleotides not matched to a gene: 12. The CDR3 length is 17 residues. CDR1 and CDR2 from the germline V gene are SGDLS and YYNGEE. The CDR3 sequence is CASSDSLFSGAQETQYF. The CDR3 DNA follows: TGTGCCAGCAGCGATTCCCTGTTCAGCGGGGCCCAAGAGACCCAGTACTTC.

This clone was counted once. V is TRBV5-6 and J is TRBJ1-1; D is possibly TRBD1 (5 bases). The CDR3 consists of 16 residues. CDR1 is SGHDT, CDR2 YYEEEE, per germline. V dropped 0 bases and J dropped 1 base, with 13 bases sitting between them. The CDR3 spells CASSLAASGTNTEAFF. CDR3 DNA sequence: TGTGCCAGCAGCTTGGCAGCCTCGGGGACGAACACTGAAGCTTTCTTT.

This clone was recorded once. The limits of the CDR3 on the DNA are not certain, so only TCRdb's listed CDR3 is given. The V gene is TRBV7-6, the J gene TRBJ2-7. Germline V gene data show CDR1 as SGHVS and CDR2 as FNYEAQ. The length of the CDR3 is 16 amino acids, counting both ends. CDR3 amino acids: CASSFGPGRIPREQYF.

This sequence joins TRBV7-9 and TRBJ1-5; D not certain. V gave up 0 bases and J gave up 4 bases, with 10 bases separating them. The CDR3 has 15 residues. In germline, CDR1 is SEHNR, CDR2 FQNEAQ (reference sequence). The CDR3 here is CASSLAKSGNQPQHF. CDR3 coding DNA: TGTGCCAGCAGCTTAGCAAAGAGCGGAAATCAGCCCCAGCATTTT.

The chain is built from TRBV2 and TRBJ1-1, with unresolved D. The CDR3 covers 12 residues. The germline V gene encodes CDR1 SNHLY and CDR2 FYNNEI. V was shortened by 10 bases and J by 0 bases, with 9 bases between the two germline ends. This chain's CDR3 is CATKIMNTEAFF. The CDR3 nucleotides are TGTGCCACCAAGATCATGAACACTGAAGCTTTCTTT.

This chain uses TRBV7-2 with TRBJ2-3; 10 bases are a match to TRBD2. CDR1 and CDR2 from the germline V gene are SGHTA and FQGNSA. The J segment lost 5 bases and the V segment lost 1 base, leaving 6 bases of the junction unmatched. This CDR3 is built from 16 residues. The CDR3: CASSLGLAGVLDTQYF. The CDR3 DNA reads as TGTGCCAGCAGCTTAGGGCTAGCGGGAGTGTTAGATACGCAGTATTTT.

The genes are TRBV11-1 and TRBJ2-1; D not certain. Germline CDR1 SGHAT, CDR2 FQDESV (reference sequence). The CDR3 has 12 amino acids. Trimming removed 5 bases from V and 4 bases from J, with 6 bases in between. CDR3: CASSPGYNEQFF. The CDR3 nucleotides are TGTGCCAGCAGCCCCGGTTACAATGAGCAGTTCTTC.